Here is one T cell receptor (beta chain) with its context. The antigen remains unidentified. The data were taken from a study of T cell responses to AZD1222 COVID-19 vaccine. Study findings and constraints: Baseline serostatus was positive in only a handful of AZD1222 recipients. Clonal diversity may have been underestimated in mostly white British donors.

Some second doses came at about 4 weeks and others at about 12 weeks; these were pooled. The CDR3 totals 15 residues. V dropped 3 bases and J dropped 4; count of bases not matched to a gene: 7. CDR1 is MNHEY, CDR2 SVGAGI, per germline. The table came from immunoSEQ multiplex PCR; TCRdb's copy has only in-frame clones and leaves some out. The sample lists 140,000 to 150,000 clones, roughly 93% occurring once. This receptor was taken from an adult who received the AZD1222 COVID-19 vaccine. The rearrangement uses TRBV6-5 and TRBJ2-5, with 8 nucleotides matching TRBD2. This specimen was peripheral blood, taken 28 days after the second AZD1222 dose. This CDR3 reads CASSYGRLAGETQYF. CDR3 nucleotides: TGTGCCAGCAGTTATGGGCGGCTAGCGGGAGAGACCCAGTACTTC.